The clone carrying this TCR beta chain came up many times. Germline loops: CDR1 MNHEY, CDR2 SVGEGT. The CDR3 spans 14 residues. After removal of 7 bases from V and 8 bases from J, the junction contained 6 bases not matched to a gene. The entry originates in a study of T cell repertoires in cytomegalovirus infection. MiXCR was run by TCRdb on the reads, yielding one entry per CDR3 protein. In the table there are about 310,000 distinct CDR3 sequences, about 8.8% of which are singletons. The rearrangement links TRBV6-2 or TRBV6-3 to TRBJ2-1; TRBD2 matches 12 bases. The TCR comes from a human donor in good health (CMV status not recorded). Some clones in this sample may be carry-over from other donors' samples. Material for sequencing was PBMCs. The CDR3 protein is CASILTSGGYEQFF. Written as DNA, the CDR3 is TGTGCCAGCATCCTGACTAGCGGGGGCTATGAGCAGTTCTTC.